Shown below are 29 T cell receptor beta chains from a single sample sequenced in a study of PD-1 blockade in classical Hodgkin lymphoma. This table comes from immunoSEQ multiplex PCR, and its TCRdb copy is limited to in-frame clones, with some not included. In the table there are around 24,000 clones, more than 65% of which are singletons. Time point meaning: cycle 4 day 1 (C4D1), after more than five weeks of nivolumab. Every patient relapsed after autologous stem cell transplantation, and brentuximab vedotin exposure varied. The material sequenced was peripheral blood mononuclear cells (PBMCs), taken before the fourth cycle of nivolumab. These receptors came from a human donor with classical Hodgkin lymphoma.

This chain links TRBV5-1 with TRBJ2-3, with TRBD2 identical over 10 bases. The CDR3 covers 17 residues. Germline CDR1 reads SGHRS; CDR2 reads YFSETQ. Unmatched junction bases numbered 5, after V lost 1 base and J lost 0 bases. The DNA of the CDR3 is TGCGCCAGCAGCTTGAGGCTAGCGGGAGCCAGCACAGATACGCAGTATTTT. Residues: CASSLRLAGASTDTQYF.

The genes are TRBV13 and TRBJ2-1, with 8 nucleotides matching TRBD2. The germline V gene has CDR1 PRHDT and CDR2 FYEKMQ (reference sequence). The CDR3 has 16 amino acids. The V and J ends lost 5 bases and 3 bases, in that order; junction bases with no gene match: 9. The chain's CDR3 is CASSPKVTSGYNEQFF. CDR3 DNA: TGTGCCAGCAGCCCGAAGGTAACTAGCGGCTACAATGAGCAGTTCTTC. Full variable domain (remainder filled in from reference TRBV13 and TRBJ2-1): AAGVIQSPRHLIKEKRETATLKCYPIPRHDTVYWYQQGPGQDPQFLISFYEKMQSDKGSIPDRFSAQQFSDYHSELNMSSLELGDSALYFCASSPKVTSGYNEQFFGPGTRLTVL.

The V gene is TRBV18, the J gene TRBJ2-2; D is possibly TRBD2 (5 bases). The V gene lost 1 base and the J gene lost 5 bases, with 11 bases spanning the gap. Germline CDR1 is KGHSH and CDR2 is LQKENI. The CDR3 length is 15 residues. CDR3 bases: TGTGCCAGCTCACCACGAGGGCTGGGGACCGGGGAGCTGTTTTTT. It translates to CASSPRGLGTGELFF.

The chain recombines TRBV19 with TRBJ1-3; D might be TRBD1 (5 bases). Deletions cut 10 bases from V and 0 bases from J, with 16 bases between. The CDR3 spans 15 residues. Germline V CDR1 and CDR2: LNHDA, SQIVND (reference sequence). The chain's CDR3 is CATDQTGVSGNTIYF. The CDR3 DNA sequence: TGTGCCACCGACCAAACAGGAGTCTCTGGAAACACCATATATTTT.

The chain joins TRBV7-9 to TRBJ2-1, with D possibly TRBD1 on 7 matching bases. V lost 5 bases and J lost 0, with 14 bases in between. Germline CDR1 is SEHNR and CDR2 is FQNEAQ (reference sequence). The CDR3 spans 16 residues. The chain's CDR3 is CASSAGGWSSYNEQFF. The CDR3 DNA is TGTGCCAGCAGCGCAGGGGGGTGGAGCTCCTACAATGAGCAGTTCTTC. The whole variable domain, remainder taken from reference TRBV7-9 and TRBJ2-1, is DTGVSQNPRHKITKRGQNVTFRCDPISEHNRLYWYRQTLGQGPEFLTYFQNEAQLEKSRLLSDRFSAERPKGSFSTLEIQRTEQGDSAMYLCASSAGGWSSYNEQFFGPGTRLTVL.

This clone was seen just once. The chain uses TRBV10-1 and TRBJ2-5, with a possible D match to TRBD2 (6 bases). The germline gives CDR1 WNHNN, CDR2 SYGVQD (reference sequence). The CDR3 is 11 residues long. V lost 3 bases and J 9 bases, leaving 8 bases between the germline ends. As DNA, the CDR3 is TGCGCCAGCAGTGACCGGGGGTCCCAGTACTTC. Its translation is CASSDRGSQYF.

The CDR3 loop is CASSLVGVTDTQYF. The CDR3 DNA reads TGCGCCAGCAGCTTGGTGGGGGTCACAGATACGCAGTATTTT. The rearrangement joins TRBV5-1 to TRBJ2-3; TRBD1 or TRBD2 may be the D gene (5 bases each). This CDR3 has 14 residues. Deletions cut 0 bases from V and 2 bases from J, with 7 bases between. Germline lookup yields CDR1 SGHRS and CDR2 YFSETQ.

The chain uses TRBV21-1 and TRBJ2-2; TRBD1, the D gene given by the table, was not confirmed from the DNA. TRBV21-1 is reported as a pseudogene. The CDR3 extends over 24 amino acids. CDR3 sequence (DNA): TGTGCCAGCAGCAAACGCCCAAAATTCACCATAAGACAGGCCCTACATGGAATGCACCGGGAGCTGTTTTTT. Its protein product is CASSKRPKFTIRQALHGMHRELFF.

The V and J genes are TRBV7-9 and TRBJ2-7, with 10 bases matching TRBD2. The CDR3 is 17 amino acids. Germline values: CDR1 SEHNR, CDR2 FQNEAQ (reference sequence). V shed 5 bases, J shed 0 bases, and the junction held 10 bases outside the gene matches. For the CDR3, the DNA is TGTGCCAGCAGCCGGCAACTCATAGCGGGGGGCTCCTACGAGCAGTACTTC. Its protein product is CASSRQLIAGGSYEQYF.

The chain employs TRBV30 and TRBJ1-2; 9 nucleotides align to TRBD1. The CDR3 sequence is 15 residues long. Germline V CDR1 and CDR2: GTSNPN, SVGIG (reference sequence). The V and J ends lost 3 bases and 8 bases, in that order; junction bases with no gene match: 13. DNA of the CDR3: TGTGCCTGGAGAGCTCGGACAGGGGATTTTCTAGGCTACACCTTC. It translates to CAWRARTGDFLGYTF.

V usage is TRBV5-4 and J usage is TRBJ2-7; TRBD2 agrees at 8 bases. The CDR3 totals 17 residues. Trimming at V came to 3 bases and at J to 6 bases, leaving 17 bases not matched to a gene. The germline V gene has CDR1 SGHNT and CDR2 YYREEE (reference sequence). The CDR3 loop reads CASSSEAGAGVLGEQYF. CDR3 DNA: TGTGCCAGCAGCTCCGAGGCCGGAGCGGGAGTCCTCGGCGAGCAGTACTTC.

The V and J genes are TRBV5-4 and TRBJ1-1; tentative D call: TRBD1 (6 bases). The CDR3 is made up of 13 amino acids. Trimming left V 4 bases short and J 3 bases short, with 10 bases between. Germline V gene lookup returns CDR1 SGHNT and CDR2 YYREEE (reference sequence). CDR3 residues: CASSVQGDTEAFF. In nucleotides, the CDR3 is TGTGCCAGCAGCGTACAGGGTGACACTGAAGCTTTCTTT.

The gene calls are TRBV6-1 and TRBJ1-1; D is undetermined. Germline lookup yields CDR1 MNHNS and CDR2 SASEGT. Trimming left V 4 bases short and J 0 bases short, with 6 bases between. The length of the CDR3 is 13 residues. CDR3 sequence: CASSVSMNTEAFF. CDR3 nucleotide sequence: TGTGCCAGCAGTGTGAGCATGAACACTGAAGCTTTCTTT.

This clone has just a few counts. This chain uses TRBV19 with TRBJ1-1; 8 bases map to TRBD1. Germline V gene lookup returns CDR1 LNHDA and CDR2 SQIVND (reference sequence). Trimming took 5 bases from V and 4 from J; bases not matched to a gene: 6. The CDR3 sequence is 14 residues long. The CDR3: CASSVDRAVTEAFF. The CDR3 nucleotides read TGTGCCAGTAGTGTGGACAGGGCTGTCACTGAAGCTTTCTTT.

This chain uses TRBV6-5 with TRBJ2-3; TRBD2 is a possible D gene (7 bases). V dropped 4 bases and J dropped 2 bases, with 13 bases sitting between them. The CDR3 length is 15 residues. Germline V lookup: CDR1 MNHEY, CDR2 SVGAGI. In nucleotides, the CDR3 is TGTGCCAGCAGTTCCGCGGGGGCACACACAGATACGCAGTATTTT. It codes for CASSSAGAHTDTQYF.

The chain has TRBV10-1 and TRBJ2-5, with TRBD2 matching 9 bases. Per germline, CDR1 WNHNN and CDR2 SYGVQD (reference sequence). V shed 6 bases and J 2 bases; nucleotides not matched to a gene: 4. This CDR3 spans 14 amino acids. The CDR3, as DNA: TGCGCCAGCAGCGGACTAGCGAAACAAGAGACCCAGTACTTC. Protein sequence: CASSGLAKQETQYF.

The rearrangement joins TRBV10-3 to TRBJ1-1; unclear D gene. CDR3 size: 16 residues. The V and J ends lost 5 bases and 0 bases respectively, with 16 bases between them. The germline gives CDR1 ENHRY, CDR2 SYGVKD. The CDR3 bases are TGTGCCATCAGTTTCGATCATCCACGCATGAACACTGAAGCTTTCTTT. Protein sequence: CAISFDHPRMNTEAFF.

The CDR3 here is CAWSVQLGNQPQHF. CDR3 DNA: TGTGCCTGGAGTGTACAACTGGGCAATCAGCCCCAGCATTTT. The chain uses TRBV30 and TRBJ1-5; D remains unclear. The CDR3 runs to 14 residues. From germline, CDR1 is GTSNPN and CDR2 SVGIG (reference sequence). Trimming shortened V by 0 bases and J by 2 bases, and 8 bases separated the two germline ends.

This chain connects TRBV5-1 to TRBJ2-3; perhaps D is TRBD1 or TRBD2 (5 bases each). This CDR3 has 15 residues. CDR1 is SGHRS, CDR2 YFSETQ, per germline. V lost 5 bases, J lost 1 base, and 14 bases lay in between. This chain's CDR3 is CASREWDPGTDTQYF. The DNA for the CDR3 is TGCGCCAGCAGAGAGTGGGACCCCGGCACAGATACGCAGTATTTT.

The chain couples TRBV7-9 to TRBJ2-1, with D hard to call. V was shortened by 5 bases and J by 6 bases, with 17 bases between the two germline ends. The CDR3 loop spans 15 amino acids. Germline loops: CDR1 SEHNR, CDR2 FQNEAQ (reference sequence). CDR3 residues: CASSPDWVSGNEQFF. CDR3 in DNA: TGTGCCAGCAGCCCTGACTGGGTATCGGGCAATGAGCAGTTCTTC.

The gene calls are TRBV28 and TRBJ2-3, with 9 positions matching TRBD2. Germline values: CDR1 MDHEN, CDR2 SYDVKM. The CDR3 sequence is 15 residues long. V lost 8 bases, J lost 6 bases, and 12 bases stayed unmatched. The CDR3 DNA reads TGTGCCAGCTCGGGGGGCGGGAGGGCGATGGATACGCAGTATTTT. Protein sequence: CASSGGGRAMDTQYF.

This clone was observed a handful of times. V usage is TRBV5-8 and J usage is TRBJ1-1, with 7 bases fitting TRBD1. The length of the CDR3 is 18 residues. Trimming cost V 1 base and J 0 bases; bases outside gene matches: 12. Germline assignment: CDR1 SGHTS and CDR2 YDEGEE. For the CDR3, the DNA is TGTGCCAGCAGCTTGTGGGGAGGATCCGGGACAGTGAACACTGAAGCTTTCTTT. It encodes CASSLWGGSGTVNTEAFF.

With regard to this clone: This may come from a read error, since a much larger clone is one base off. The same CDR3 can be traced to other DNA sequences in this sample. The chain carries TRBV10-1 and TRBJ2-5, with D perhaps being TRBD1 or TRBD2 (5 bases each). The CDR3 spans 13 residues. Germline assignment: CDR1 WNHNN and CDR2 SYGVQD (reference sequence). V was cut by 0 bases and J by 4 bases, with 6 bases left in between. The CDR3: CASSESGGETQYF. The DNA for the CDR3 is TGCGCCAGCAGTGAGTCTGGGGGAGAGACCCAGTACTTC.

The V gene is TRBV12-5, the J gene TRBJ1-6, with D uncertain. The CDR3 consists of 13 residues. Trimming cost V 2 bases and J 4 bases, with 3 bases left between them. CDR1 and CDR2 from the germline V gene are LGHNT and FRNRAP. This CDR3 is CASGLNYNSPLHF. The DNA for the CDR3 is TGTGCTAGTGGTTTGAATTATAATTCACCCCTCCACTTT.

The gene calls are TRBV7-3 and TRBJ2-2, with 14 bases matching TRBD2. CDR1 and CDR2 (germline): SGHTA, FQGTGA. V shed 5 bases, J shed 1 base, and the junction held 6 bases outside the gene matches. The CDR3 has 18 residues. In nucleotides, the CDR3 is TGTGCCAGCAGCCTCCTTGGACTAGCGGGAGGGAACACCGGGGAGCTGTTTTTT. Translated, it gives CASSLLGLAGGNTGELFF.

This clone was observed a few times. DNA of the CDR3: TGTGCCAGCAGCCAGGAGACGGGGAGGACGCACTATGGCTACACCTTC. It encodes CASSQETGRTHYGYTF. The chain recombines TRBV4-2 with TRBJ1-2; D call uncertain. The CDR3 is made up of 16 amino acids. The germline V gene has CDR1 LGHNA and CDR2 YNFKEQ. The germline V and J ends were trimmed by 3 bases and 3 bases, with 17 bases remaining between them.

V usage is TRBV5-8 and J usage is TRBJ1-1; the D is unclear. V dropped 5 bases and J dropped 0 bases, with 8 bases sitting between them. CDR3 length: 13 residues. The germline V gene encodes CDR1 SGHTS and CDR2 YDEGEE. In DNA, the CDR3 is TGTGCCAGCAGGAGACACCTGAACACTGAAGCTTTCTTT. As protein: CASRRHLNTEAFF.

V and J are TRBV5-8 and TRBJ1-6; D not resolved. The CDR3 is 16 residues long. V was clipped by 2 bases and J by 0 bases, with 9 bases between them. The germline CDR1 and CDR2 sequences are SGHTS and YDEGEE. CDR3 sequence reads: CASSFGGNSYNSPLHF. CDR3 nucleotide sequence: TGTGCCAGCAGCTTTGGAGGGAACTCCTATAATTCACCCCTCCACTTT.

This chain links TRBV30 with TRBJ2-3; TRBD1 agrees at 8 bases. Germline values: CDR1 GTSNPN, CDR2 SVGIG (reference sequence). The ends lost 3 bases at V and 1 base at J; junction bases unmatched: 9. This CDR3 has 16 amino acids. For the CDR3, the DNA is TGTGCCTGGAGCCTTGGGTCAGGGGGCCGCACAGATACGCAGTATTTT. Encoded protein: CAWSLGSGGRTDTQYF.